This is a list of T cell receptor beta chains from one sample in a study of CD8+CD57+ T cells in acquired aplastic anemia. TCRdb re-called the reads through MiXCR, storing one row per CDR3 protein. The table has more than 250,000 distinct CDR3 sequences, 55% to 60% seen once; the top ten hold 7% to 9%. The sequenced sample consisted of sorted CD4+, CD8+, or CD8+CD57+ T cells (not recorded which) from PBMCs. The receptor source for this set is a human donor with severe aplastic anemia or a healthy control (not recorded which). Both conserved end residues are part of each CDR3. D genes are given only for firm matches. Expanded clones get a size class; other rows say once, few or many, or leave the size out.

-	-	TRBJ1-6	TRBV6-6	TGTGCCAGCATCATCGGGGGAAGCTCACCCCTCCACTTT	CASIIGGSSPLHF
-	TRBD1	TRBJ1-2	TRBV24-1	TGTGCCACCAGTGACGAGGACAGGGGGAGCTATGGCTACACCTTC	CATSDEDRGSYGYTF
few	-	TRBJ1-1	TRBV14	TGTGCCAGCAGCCAAGAGGCGGTCGGCACTGAAGCTTTCTTT	CASSQEAVGTEAFF
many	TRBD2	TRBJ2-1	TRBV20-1	TGCAGCAGACTAGCGGGGGCGCGGGATGAGCAGTTCTTC	CSRLAGARDEQFF
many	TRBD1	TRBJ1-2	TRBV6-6	TGTGCCAGCAGTTACTTGGGACAGGGTAACTATGGCTACACCTTC	CASSYLGQGNYGYTF
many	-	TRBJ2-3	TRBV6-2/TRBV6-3	TGTGCCAGCAGTTCTCGGGAAAGCTATAGCACAGATACGCAGTATTTT	CASSSRESYSTDTQYF
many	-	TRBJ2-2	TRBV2	TGTGCCAGCAGTGAAGCCGGCGGCAGAAACACCGGGGAGCTGTTTTTT	CASSEAGGRNTGELFF
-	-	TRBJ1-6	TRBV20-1	TGCAGTGCTAGAGACCCCGTCCGGGACACTTATAATTCACCCCTCCACTTT	CSARDPVRDTYNSPLHF
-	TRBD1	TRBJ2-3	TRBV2	TGTGCCGGTGACAGGGGATCACCAGATACGCAGTATTTT	CAGDRGSPDTQYF
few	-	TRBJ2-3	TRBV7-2	TGTGCCAGCGGATCGAGGGGAGCCACAGATACGCAGTATTTT	CASGSRGATDTQYF
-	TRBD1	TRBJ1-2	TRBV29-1	TGCAGCGTTCTCACTCGACAGGGGCTCAACTATGGCTACACCTTC	CSVLTRQGLNYGYTF
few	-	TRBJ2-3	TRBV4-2	TGTGCCAGCAGCCAAGGTGTTGGGGGCGATACGCAGTATTTT	CASSQGVGGDTQYF
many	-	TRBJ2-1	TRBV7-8	TGTGCCAGCAGCAGGGGTACGCGAGCGGACGAGCAGTTCTTC	CASSRGTRADEQFF
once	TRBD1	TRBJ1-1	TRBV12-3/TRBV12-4	TGTGCCAGCAGTTTCCAGGGGGTGAACACTGAAGCTTTCTTT	CASSFQGVNTEAFF
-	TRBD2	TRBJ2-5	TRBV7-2	TGTGCCAGCAGCCATCAACGACTAGCGGGGGAAGGAGAGACCCAGTACTTC	CASSHQRLAGEGETQYF
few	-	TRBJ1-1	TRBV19	TGTGCCAGTAGTATGTCCCAGGGGAGCACTGAAGCTTTCTTT	CASSMSQGSTEAFF
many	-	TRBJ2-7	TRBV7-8	TGTGCCAGCAGCTCGCAGGGAAGATTCAGGTACGAGCAGTACTTC	CASSSQGRFRYEQYF
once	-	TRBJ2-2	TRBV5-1	TGCGCCAGCAGCTTGGTCGCACAGGCCAACAACGGGGAGCTGCTTTTT	CASSLVAQANNGELLF
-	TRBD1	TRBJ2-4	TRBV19	TGTGCCAGTAGTGCAGGGGGCTACACCAAAAACATTCAGTACTTC	CASSAGGYTKNIQYF
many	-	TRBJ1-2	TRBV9	TGTGCCAGCAGCCGGGTCTCCCTGGGCTACACCTTC	CASSRVSLGYTF
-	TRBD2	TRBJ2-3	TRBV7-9	TGCGCCAGCAGCAAGGTCGGACTAGCGGGGCTAGATACGCAGTATTTT	CASSKVGLAGLDTQYF
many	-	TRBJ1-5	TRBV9	TGTGCCAGCAGCGTCGGGCAGAACAATCAGCCCCAGCATTTT	CASSVGQNNQPQHF
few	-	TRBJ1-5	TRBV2	TGTGCCAGCAGTGAAGGGCCTAGCAATCAGCCCCAGCATTTT	CASSEGPSNQPQHF
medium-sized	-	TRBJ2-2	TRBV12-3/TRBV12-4	TGTGCCAGCAGTTTTACCGGGGAGCTGTTTTTT	CASSFTGELFF
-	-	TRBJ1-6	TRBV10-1	TGTGCCAGCAGTTACACTTATCCTCCGGGACGGAATAATTCACCCCTCCACTTT	CASSYTYPPGRNNSPLHF
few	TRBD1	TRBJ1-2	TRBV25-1	TGTGCCAGCGGGGGGACAGCGAACTATGGCTACACCTTC	CASGGTANYGYTF